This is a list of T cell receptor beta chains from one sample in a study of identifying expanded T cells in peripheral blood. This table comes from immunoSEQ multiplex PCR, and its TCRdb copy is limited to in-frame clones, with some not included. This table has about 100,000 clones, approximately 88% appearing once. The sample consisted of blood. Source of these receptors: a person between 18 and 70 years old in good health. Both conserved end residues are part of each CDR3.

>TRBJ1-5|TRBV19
CASSIEGAGNQPQHF
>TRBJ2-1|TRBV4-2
CASSQGTSGVLNEQFF
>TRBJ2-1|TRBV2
CASSVTGAYNEQFF
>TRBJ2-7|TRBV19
CASSIGPGRGSSYEQYF
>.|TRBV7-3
CASSLGGPGQAYEQYF
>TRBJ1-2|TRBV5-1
CASSPRQDYGYTF
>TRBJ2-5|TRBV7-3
CASSLTGKGQGTQYF
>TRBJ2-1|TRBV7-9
CASSPWLAGRGTYNEQFF
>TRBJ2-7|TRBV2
CASGGPEQYF
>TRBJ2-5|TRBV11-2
CASSHIRVQETQYF
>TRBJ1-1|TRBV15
CATSRDFRQGARMNTEAFF
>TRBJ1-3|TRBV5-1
CASSPGTRRGNTIYF
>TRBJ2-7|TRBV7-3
CASSHLGDSNDEQYF
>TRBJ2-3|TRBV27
CASSGWMGLADTDTQYF
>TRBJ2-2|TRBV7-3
CASSPQWQGANTGELFF
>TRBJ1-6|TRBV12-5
CASGLVHLERETNSPLHF
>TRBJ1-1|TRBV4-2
CASSQFAQNTEAFF
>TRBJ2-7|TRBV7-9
CASSRGQGGYEQYF
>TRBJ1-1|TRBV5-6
CASSTRDRGAAAFF
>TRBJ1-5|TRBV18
CASSPRAGGAEPQHF
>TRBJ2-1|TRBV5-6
CASSLGGPYRSYNEQFF
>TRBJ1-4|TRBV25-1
CASSARQGSNEKLFF
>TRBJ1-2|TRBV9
CASSVDPTGTYGYTF
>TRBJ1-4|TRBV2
CASRIREVSEKLFF
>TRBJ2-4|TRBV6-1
CASSRLPNIQYF
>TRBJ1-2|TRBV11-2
CASSLGQGANYGYTF
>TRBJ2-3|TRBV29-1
CSVEVTGAGTDTQYF
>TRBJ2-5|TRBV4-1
CASSQGPDETGGIFETQYF
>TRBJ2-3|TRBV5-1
CASRTASTDTQYF
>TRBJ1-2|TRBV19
CASSVPGSNYGYTF
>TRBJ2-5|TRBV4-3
CASSRGTDQETQYF